Below are 15 T cell receptor beta chains sequenced from a single sample in a study of CD8+ T cells in alopecia areata. Treatment indicated: oral pan-JAK inhibitor, 5-10 mg twice daily. Extraction and reverse transcription of RNA yielded cDNA as the sequencing template. Clones were sequenced by immunoSEQ multiplex PCR, and TCRdb holds only the in-frame ones, with some missing. The sample consists of about 110,000 clones, about four fifths of them appearing once. The sample in question was CD8+ T cells sorted from blood, obtained at week 24, from a patient treated with tofacitinib. Source of these receptors: a human donor with alopecia areata.

This rearrangement joins TRBV6-5 to TRBJ2-7; 10 bases map to TRBD2. The CDR3 consists of 14 residues. Germline V lookup: CDR1 MNHEY, CDR2 SVGAGI. J lost 3 bases, V lost 8 bases, and 7 bases had no gene match. The DNA for the CDR3 is TGTGCCAGCGGGTTAGCGGGGGGCCTCTACGAGCAGTACTTC. Translating gives CASGLAGGLYEQYF.

This clone was counted only a few times. This sequence joins TRBV29-1 and TRBJ2-7; D gene ambiguous. Germline values: CDR1 SQVTM, CDR2 ANQGSEA. V lost 0 bases and J 5 bases, leaving 8 bases between the germline ends. This CDR3 region has 12 residues. The CDR3: CSVEELGNEQYF. CDR3 nucleotide sequence: TGCAGCGTTGAAGAGTTGGGTAACGAGCAGTACTTC.

This sequence joins TRBV2 and TRBJ1-3; D is undetermined. Germline lookup yields CDR1 SNHLY and CDR2 FYNNEI. The CDR3 is made up of 13 amino acids. Trimming pared 9 bases from V and 4 bases from J, leaving 13 bases between. The CDR3 nucleotides read TGTGCCAGAACAACAAGTTCCGGAAACACCATATATTTT. Translated, it gives CARTTSSGNTIYF. Full variable domain (remainder filled in from reference TRBV2 and TRBJ1-3): EPEVTQTPSHQVTQMGQEVILRCVPISNHLYFYWYRQILGQKVEFLVSFYNNEISEKSEIFDDQFSVERPDGSNFTLKIRSTKLEDSAMYFCARTTSSGNTIYFGEGSWLTVV.

The rearrangement uses TRBV4-1 and TRBJ2-3; 7 nucleotides agree with TRBD2. The J segment lost 3 bases and the V segment lost 0 bases, leaving 12 bases of the junction unmatched. This CDR3 spans 18 amino acids. Looked up from germline, CDR1 is MGHRA and CDR2 is YSYEKL. As DNA, the CDR3 is TGCGCCAGCAGCCAAGACCCACCCCTGGGGGGGATAACAGATACGCAGTATTTT. It codes for CASSQDPPLGGITDTQYF.

The rearrangement joins TRBV2 to TRBJ2-5, with 8 bases identical to TRBD2. Germline-derived CDR1 and CDR2 are SNHLY and FYNNEI. V gave up 8 bases and J gave up 3 bases; unmatched junction bases: 11. The CDR3 is 15 residues long. The CDR3 sequence is CASGAGGGYKETQYF. In DNA, the CDR3 is TGTGCCAGCGGGGCTGGCGGGGGGTATAAAGAGACCCAGTACTTC.

This clone has more than one count but fewer than ten. The chain employs TRBV27 and TRBJ1-1; TRBD1 is a possible D gene (5 bases). The ends were cut back, 6 bases at V and 7 bases at J, with 18 bases in the middle. This CDR3 is built from 14 residues. CDR1 and CDR2 from the germline V gene are MNHEY and SMNVEV (reference sequence). CDR3 coding DNA: TGTGCCAGCAGCCCGAACGGGAGGCAGGGTGAAGCTTTCTTT. It codes for CASSPNGRQGEAFF.

The V gene is TRBV6-5, the J gene TRBJ1-1; D ambiguous. V lost 8 bases, J lost 4 bases, and 8 bases lay in between. CDR1 MNHEY and CDR2 SVGAGI come from the germline V gene. The CDR3 is 11 residues long. CDR3 DNA: TGTGCCAGCTCATCGGGCACTGAAGCTTTCTTT. Its translation: CASSSGTEAFF.

This clone came up a few times. This chain joins TRBV9 and TRBJ2-1; 8 bases agree with TRBD1. Germline loops: CDR1 SGDLS, CDR2 YYNGEE. This CDR3 contains 14 residues. V was pared by 4 bases and J by 7 bases, with 7 bases of the junction left unmatched. CDR3 protein: CASSPRTGQNEQFF. The CDR3 region has the DNA TGTGCCAGCAGCCCCCGGACAGGGCAGAATGAGCAGTTCTTC.

V and J are TRBV10-3 and TRBJ2-7; TRBD2 matches 13 bases. CDR3 length equals 15 residues. CDR1 and CDR2 from the germline V gene are ENHRY and SYGVKD. V shed 7 bases, J shed 3 bases, and the junction held 6 bases outside the gene matches. The chain's CDR3 is CAITVTSGGFYEQYF. As DNA, the CDR3 is TGTGCCATCACCGTGACTAGCGGGGGGTTCTACGAGCAGTACTTC.

The gene calls are TRBV7-6 and TRBJ2-7; possible D gene TRBD1, 6 bases. CDR1 is SGHVS and CDR2 is FNYEAQ in the germline V gene. Trimming left V 5 bases short and J 0 bases short, with 14 bases between. The CDR3 has 15 residues. CDR3 sequence (DNA): TGTGCCAGCAGCCAGGGGCCGGACAGCTCCTACGAGCAGTACTTC. Protein product: CASSQGPDSSYEQYF. The entire variable domain, with the rest obtained from reference TRBV7-6 and TRBJ2-7, is as follows: GAGVSQSPRYKVTKRGQDVALRCDPISGHVSLYWYRQALGQGPEFLTYFNYEAQQDKSGLPNDRFSAERPEGSISTLTIQRTEQRDSAMYRCASSQGPDSSYEQYFGPGTRLTVT.

The chain joins TRBV5-4 to TRBJ2-2; D unclear. Per the germline V gene, CDR1 is SGHNT and CDR2 is YYREEE (reference sequence). This CDR3 has 16 residues. Trimming shortened V by 7 bases and J by 5 bases, and 21 bases separated the two germline ends. CDR3 in DNA: TGTGCCAGCTCTATCTTAGACACCGAACAAACCGGGGAGCTGTTTTTT. This codes for CASSILDTEQTGELFF.

This clone was counted between two and nine times. The gene calls are TRBV29-1 and TRBJ2-2; D is ambiguous. Germline assignment: CDR1 SQVTM and CDR2 ANQGSEA. V lost 4 bases and J 3 bases, leaving 3 bases between the germline ends. The CDR3 totals 11 residues. Written as DNA, the CDR3 is TGCAGCGTTGGATACACCGGGGAGCTGTTTTTT. It codes for CSVGYTGELFF.

V is TRBV6-1 and J is TRBJ2-4; tentatively, D is TRBD1 (6 bases). The CDR3 is made up of 14 amino acids. Trimming took off 5 bases at V and 9 bases at J, with 17 bases between the two ends. Germline V gene lookup returns CDR1 MNHNS and CDR2 SASEGT. The CDR3, as DNA: TGTGCCAGCAGTCAGGGGCCTCCGGTACCCATTCAGTACTTC. This codes for CASSQGPPVPIQYF.

The genes are TRBV6-6 and TRBJ2-7, with a weak D call TRBD1 (5 bases). This CDR3 has 14 amino acids. V was shortened by 4 bases and J by 4 bases, with 14 bases between the two germline ends. CDR1 is MNHNY and CDR2 is SVGAGI in the germline V gene (reference sequence). The CDR3 DNA follows: TGTGCCAGCAGTTCCTTCCAGGGTCAGTACGAGCAGTACTTC. Translating it yields CASSSFQGQYEQYF.

The chain recombines TRBV4-3 with TRBJ1-1, with D unresolved. Trimming cost V 0 bases and J 4 bases, with 15 bases left between them. The germline V gene has CDR1 LGHNA and CDR2 YSLEER. The CDR3 has 16 amino acids. The CDR3 loop reads CASSQEVLGWSTEAFF. Here the CDR3 DNA reads TGCGCCAGCAGCCAAGAAGTTCTAGGATGGAGCACTGAAGCTTTCTTT.